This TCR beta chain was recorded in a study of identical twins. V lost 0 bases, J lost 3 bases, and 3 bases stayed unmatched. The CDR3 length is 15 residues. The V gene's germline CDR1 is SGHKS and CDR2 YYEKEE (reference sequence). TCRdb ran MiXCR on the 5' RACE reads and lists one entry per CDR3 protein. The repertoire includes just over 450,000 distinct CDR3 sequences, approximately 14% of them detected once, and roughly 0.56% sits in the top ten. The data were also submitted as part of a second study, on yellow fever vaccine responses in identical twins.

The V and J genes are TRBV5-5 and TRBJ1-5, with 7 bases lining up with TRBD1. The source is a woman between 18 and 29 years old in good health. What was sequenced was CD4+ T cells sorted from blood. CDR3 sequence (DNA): TGTGCCAGCAGCTTGGCCCAGGGGGTCAATCAGCCCCAGCATTTT. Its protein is CASSLAQGVNQPQHF. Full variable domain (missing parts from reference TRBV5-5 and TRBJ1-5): DAGVTQSPTHLIKTRGQQVTLRCSPISGHKSVSWYQQVLGQGPQFIFQYYEKEERGRGNFPDRFSARQFPNYSSELNVNALLLGDSALYLCASSLAQGVNQPQHFGDGTRLSIL.